This is a list of T cell receptor beta chains from one sample in a study of regulatory T cells in long-lasting Graves disease. Each CDR3 protein gets one entry after TCRdb re-called the multiplex PCR reads with MiXCR. The data contain about 210,000 distinct CDR3 sequences, around a fifth of them seen just once; the ten biggest clones take up about 11%. This sample also appeared in a second study, on T cells in Graves' hyperthyroidism and ophthalmopathy.

The sample in question was peripheral blood mononuclear cells (PBMCs), obtained at new diagnosis, from a patient treated with antithyroid drugs. The origin of the receptors is a woman in her thirties with Graves disease. Each CDR3 is given with its conserved first and last residue. D genes are given only for firm matches. Expanded clones are given a class, and other clones once, few, many or no size at all.

TGTGCCAGCAGCCAAGATTCGAGCCAGGTCAACATTCAGTACTTC CASSQDSSQVNIQYF 15 NA many TRBJ2-4 TRBV3-1
TGTGCCAGCAGTGACAGGGGGAGAGAAGAGACCCAGTACTTC CASSDRGREETQYF 14 TRBD1 NA TRBJ2-5 TRBV7-9
TGTGCCAGCAGTTTTTGGACAGGGGGCCGGACTGAAGCTTTCTTT CASSFWTGGRTEAFF 15 TRBD1 NA TRBJ1-1 TRBV5-6
TGCAGTGCTAGAGATTGGGCTAGCGGGAGGGCCTATGAGCAGTTCTTC CSARDWASGRAYEQFF 16 TRBD2 many TRBJ2-1 TRBV20-1
TGTGCCAGCAGCCAATTGCTGGGTGGGCTCACAGATACGCAGTATTTT CASSQLLGGLTDTQYF 16 NA many TRBJ2-3 TRBV16
TGTGCCAGCAGCCCCCGAGGGGGAGGGCTGAACACTGAAGCTTTCTTT CASSPRGGGLNTEAFF 16 NA many TRBJ1-1 TRBV12-3/TRBV12-4
TGTGCCAGCAGTTTATCGGCAGGGTATAAACTGTTTTTT CASSLSAGYKLFF 13 NA many TRBJ1-4 TRBV12-3/TRBV12-4
TGTGCCAGCAGTTACTCCGGGGGGGGGCCGGACACCGGGGAGCTGTTTTTT CASSYSGGGPDTGELFF 17 TRBD2 few TRBJ2-2 TRBV6-2/TRBV6-3
TGTGCCAGCAGTGGGACAGGGGGCCTGGTGAACACTGAAGCTTTCTTT CASSGTGGLVNTEAFF 16 TRBD1 NA TRBJ1-1 TRBV2
TGTGCCACCAGCAGAGATACCGGGCGTAACTATGGCTACACCTTC CATSRDTGRNYGYTF 15 NA many TRBJ1-2 TRBV15
TGCAGCGGTTGCCGGGACAGCTACACTGAAGCTTTCTTT CSGCRDSYTEAFF 13 TRBD1 many TRBJ1-1 TRBV29-1
TGTGCCAGCAGTTACTCGATCGGGGCTGGGGCCAACGTCCTGACTTTC CASSYSIGAGANVLTF 16 NA many TRBJ2-6 TRBV6-5
TGTGCCAGCAGCGGGGGACGGAACTCGAACACTGAAGCTTTCTTT CASSGGRNSNTEAFF 15 NA many TRBJ1-1 TRBV9
TGCAGTGATAGAGGCCGGGGGGGAGATGGAAACACCATATATTTT CSDRGRGGDGNTIYF 15 NA NA TRBJ1-3 TRBV20-1
TGTGCCAGCTCCCTTGAAGGGGCCGGCAATCAGCCCCAGCATTTT CASSLEGAGNQPQHF 15 NA many TRBJ1-5 TRBV18
TGTGCCAGTAGTAAGGACGGTTCGAATTCACCCCTCCACTTT CASSKDGSNSPLHF 14 NA NA TRBJ1-6 TRBV19
TGTGCCACACAAACATCCGCCTACACCGGGGAGCTGTTTTTT CATQTSAYTGELFF 14 NA NA TRBJ2-2 TRBV6-1
TGTGCCAGTAGTATCTTCGGGACAGTGCCAGATACGCAGTATTTT CASSIFGTVPDTQYF 15 TRBD1 NA TRBJ2-3 TRBV19
TGCGCCAGCAGCTCCTTCATTAAGGGGGCGAAGAATTCACCCCTCCACTTT CASSSFIKGAKNSPLHF 17 TRBD1 few TRBJ1-6 TRBV4-1
TGTGCCAGCACTACACGGGGAGGGTCCACCGGGGAGCTGTTTTTT CASTTRGGSTGELFF 15 TRBD2 NA TRBJ2-2 TRBV6-1
TGCGCCAGCAGCCAAGCGGGGACAGGGAGGGAAAAACTGTTTTTT CASSQAGTGREKLFF 15 TRBD1 many TRBJ1-4 TRBV4-1
TGTGCCAGCAGTCGAGACAGGGAGGACTACGAGCAGTACTTC CASSRDREDYEQYF 14 NA NA TRBJ2-7 TRBV2
NA CASSPGQGTYEQYFGPGYGYTF 22 NA NA TRBJ1-2 TRBV11-2
TGTGCCAGCAGTCCGACAGGGACAGGGGCCAACGTCCTGACTTTC CASSPTGTGANVLTF 15 TRBD1 many TRBJ2-6 TRBV28
TGTGCCAGCAGTTCCCCGGGACATGGCTACACCTTC CASSSPGHGYTF 12 NA many TRBJ1-2 TRBV27
TGTGCCAGCAGTACCCGACTAGCGGGTGAAGAGACCCAGTACTTC CASSTRLAGEETQYF 15 TRBD2 many TRBJ2-5 TRBV6-2/TRBV6-3
TGTGCCTGGAGCCCCCAGTCAACCATGCGGGGAAAGCTCTTC CAWSPQSTMRGKLF 14 NA many TRBJ2-1 TRBV30
TGTGCCAGCAGCATAGCGGGAGGAACTGATGAGCAGTTCTTC CASSIAGGTDEQFF 14 TRBD2 NA TRBJ2-1 TRBV2